The 6 T cell receptor beta chains listed next were all sequenced from one sample in a study of shared clonotypes between healthy human individuals. Assay used: immunoSEQ multiplex PCR; TCRdb lists only in-frame clones, some missing. Altogether about 680,000 clones are present, roughly 94% being singletons, with the ten largest covering approximately 24%. CD8 cells classed as naive were CD45RO-negative and positively selected for CCR7, excluding terminally differentiated effector memory CD45RA+ cells. The sequenced sample was naive CD8+ T cells sorted from blood. These receptor sequences come from a man aged 25 to 40 in good health.

This clone was detected only once. This sequence joins TRBV2 and TRBJ2-4; 9 bases are shared with TRBD2. This CDR3 is built from 15 residues. Germline lookup yields CDR1 SNHLY and CDR2 FYNNEI. V lost 5 bases and J lost 7; bases outside the gene matches: 9. This CDR3 is CASSRGSGRGNIQYF. DNA of the CDR3: TGTGCCAGCAGTCGAGGTAGCGGGAGAGGGAACATTCAGTACTTC. The full variable domain, with the rest looked up from reference TRBV2 and TRBJ2-4, is EPEVTQTPSHQVTQMGQEVILRCVPISNHLYFYWYRQILGQKVEFLVSFYNNEISEKSEIFDDQFSVERPDGSNFTLKIRSTKLEDSAMYFCASSRGSGRGNIQYFGAGTRLSVL.

This clone was counted a single time. Given a far larger clone just one base away, this is likely a sequencing read error. J is TRBJ2-2 and V is TRBV27; tentative D call: TRBD1 (6 bases). CDR3 size: 15 residues. CDR1 and CDR2 (germline): MNHEY, SMNVEV (reference sequence). This CDR3 is CASRPGTSITGELLF. CDR3 DNA sequence: TGTGCCAGCAGACCAGGGACAAGCATCACCGGGGAGCTGCTTTTT.

V usage is TRBV7-9 and J usage is TRBJ1-1; 10 bases align to TRBD1. CDR1 SEHNR and CDR2 FQNEAQ come from the germline V gene (reference sequence). The V segment lost 6 bases and the J segment 5 bases; nucleotides outside the gene matches: 9. The CDR3 extends over 15 amino acids. CDR3 residues: CASRGTGVGVTEAFF. CDR3 DNA: TGTGCCAGCAGAGGGACAGGGGTTGGGGTGACTGAAGCTTTCTTT.

V gene TRBV4-1 combines with J gene TRBJ2-1, with 9 positions matching TRBD2. The CDR3 is 14 residues long. CDR1 MGHRA and CDR2 YSYEKL come from the germline V gene. V trimming: 3 bases; J trimming: 6 bases; junction bases outside the gene matches: 3. For the CDR3, the DNA is TGCGCCAGCAGCCACACGACTAGCGGCAATGAGCAGTTCTTC. This encodes CASSHTTSGNEQFF.

The chain combines TRBV2 with TRBJ2-2; 7 nucleotides line up with TRBD2. Germline CDR1 SNHLY, CDR2 FYNNEI. After removal of 1 base from V and 3 bases from J, the junction contained 2 bases not matched to a gene. The CDR3 totals 15 residues. This chain's CDR3 is CASSEDGGDTGELFF. CDR3 DNA sequence: TGTGCCAGCAGTGAAGATGGGGGGGACACCGGGGAGCTGTTTTTT.

The V call is TRBV27, the J call TRBJ2-1; 11 nucleotides line up with TRBD2. Germline CDR1 is MNHEY and CDR2 is SMNVEV (reference sequence). Trimming removed 7 bases from V and 1 base from J; junction bases left unmatched: 9. CDR3 length equals 17 residues. The CDR3 coding sequence is TGTGCCAGCATTATTAGCGGGAGGGCCTTATCCTACAATGAGCAGTTCTTC. Translating gives CASIISGRALSYNEQFF.